This TCR beta chain was recorded in a study of blood T cell repertoires in COVID-19 (dated by TCRdb to about 2020). The study in broad terms: Samples from collaborators originated in the United States, Italy and Spain and spanned both the acute and convalescent phases of COVID-19. The material from the prospective study consisted of cDNA or gDNA derived from T cells, B-cell-depleted T cells, or PBMCs. Subjects who had been exposed to COVID-19, were actively infected with it, or had recovered from it provided the deeply sampled blood TCRbeta repertoires that made up the dataset. The repertoires were released in a freely available public database intended as a resource for research on the immune response to SARS-CoV-2. The samples were drawn from two sources: the first 160 participants of the ongoing ImmuneRACE study, and over 1,000 subjects contributed by 6 global collaborators. Sample metadata almost always included a de-identified subject ID, COVID-19 status, age in years and sex. Where available, HLA class I and class II types were obtained from metadata supplied by the sample provider rather than from assay-based typing. Study-wide conclusions, independent of this receptor: Clinical and demographic metadata were provided uncurated, with the amount varying by source and participant.

The CDR3 measures 15 amino acids from cysteine to phenylalanine. Only the CDR3 part of the read is kept: 45 bases, read in frame from the first base. From a lookup of the germline V gene, CDR1 and CDR2 are KGHSH and LQKENI. Trimming accounts for 2 bases at V and 5 bases at J, while the number of junction bases matched to no gene is 4. On this clone: What this receptor recognizes is not known. Base qualities are not at hand, and no much larger clone is one base apart.

Participants in the prospective study were enrolled through a virtual design, were aged roughly 18 to 90 years, and lived in fewer than 30 United States geographic areas. In the prospective study, participants were assigned to cohorts based on the clinical history participants reported in a screening survey and a study questionnaire. ImmuneRACE Cohort 3 recovered participants were defined by two consecutive negative NP/OP PCR tests, healthcare professional clearance, or symptom resolution. In the prospective study, whole blood, serum and a nasopharyngeal or oropharyngeal swab were collected from each participant by mobile phlebotomists. Additional blood draws and questionnaires over an approximately two-month period could optionally be provided by prospective study participants. Before DNA extraction, blood samples from the prospective study were shipped at room temperature or frozen. TCRbeta CDR3 regions were amplified from genomic DNA using the immunoSEQ Assay, a bias-controlled multiplex PCR. As for the authors' bioinformatics: Within the assay, amplification of reference gene primers was used to estimate how many nucleated cells each sample contained. To quantify the absolute abundance of each unique TCRbeta CDR3 rearrangement, sequence reads were collapsed and filtered. For each sample, productive Simpson clonality was calculated by taking the square root of Simpson's diversity index across productive rearrangements. The clones in this table, taken by TCRdb from immuneACCESS, are in-frame only. Not every clone is retained; where verified, under half of the shortfall comes from an unresolved V gene, and the cause of the rest is unknown. V, J and clone size were drawn from that table, and D and trimming were deduced from the DNA. In all, the sample holds fewer than 350,000 clones, and about nine tenths of those were seen once. Approximately 1.5% of the sample is taken by the ten largest.

This chain joins TRBV18 to TRBJ2-1; 9 of the junction bases match TRBD2. The sequence was collected from a woman aged 40 to 49 who had recovered from COVID-19. The sequenced sample was PBMCs or T cells enriched from blood (not recorded which). The DNA reads as follows: TGTGCCAGCTCACCATCATTAGCGGGGGACAATGAGCAGTTCTTC. It translates as CASSPSLAGDNEQFF. Full variable domain (CDR3 extended with the reference TRBV18 and TRBJ2-1 proteins): NAGVMQNPRHLVRRRGQEARLRCSPMKGHSHVYWYRQLPEEGLKFMVYLQKENIIDESGMPKERFSAEFPKEGPSILRIQQVVRGDSAAYFCASSPSLAGDNEQFFGPGTRLTVL.